In its sample, the clone carrying this T cell receptor (beta chain) was seen many times. Antigen unknown. The time point was: newly diagnosed GD, antithyroid drugs for less than 3 months. The TCR library was prepared using RNA isolated from PBMCs. Researchers made TCR beta libraries by using iRepertoire HTBI primers and running Arm-PCR on CDR3 regions. In the original analysis: Taken together, the samples had 62 TRBV and some 15 TRBJ segments identified. TCRdb reanalysed the multiplex PCR reads using MiXCR and keeps one entry per CDR3 protein. In this record, the V and J calls reflect TCRdb's handling and not the investigators' own analysis. The sample has 550,000 to 700,000 distinct CDR3 sequences, about 16% seen once; the top ten hold about 11%. The sample belongs to a study of regulatory T cells in long-lasting Graves disease. Broader study findings: Persistent cases favored TRBV28, TRBJ1-2 and TRBJ2-5.

CDR3 length: 12 residues. Germline V gives CDR1 DFQATT, CDR2 SNEGSKA (reference sequence). V lost 2 bases and J lost 0, with 5 bases in between. These same data were also listed under a study on T cells in Graves' hyperthyroidism and ophthalmopathy. That report adds: HTBI primers were the set used in a first-round RT-PCR of the TCR CDR3. Appearing also in blood were most of the thyroid clonotypes expanded above 0.001.

The chain joins TRBV20-1 to TRBJ2-7; D is unclear. The clonotype comes from a man between 18 and 29 years old with Graves disease. The source material was peripheral blood mononuclear cells (PBMCs), sampled at new diagnosis, from a patient treated with antithyroid drugs. This CDR3 reads CSARLYSYEQYF. The CDR3 DNA sequence: TGCAGTGCTAGACTATACTCCTACGAGCAGTACTTC.